The clone carrying this TCR beta chain was recorded only once. What it recognizes is unknown. Sequencing used immunoSEQ multiplex PCR; TCRdb keeps in-frame clones, though not all of them. This sample has approximately 14,000 clones, with around 90% found just once. This sample was taken from a study of pediatric ulcerative colitis. The study, taken as a whole, reports: Ulcerative colitis patients shared more blood-rectal clones than controls. Repertoires came from total lymphocyte DNA, so rare subsets like regulatory T cells may be missed. Two rectal CDR3 clonotypes occurred in all ulcerative colitis patients.

The CDR3 is 15 residues long. The V gene's germline CDR1 is MDHEN and CDR2 SYDVKM. Trimming removed 5 bases from V and 4 bases from J, with 15 bases in between. The J gene is TRBJ2-1, the V gene TRBV28; possibly TRBD2 for D (5 bases). Sequences were obtained from blood. This TCR was recovered from a boy between 5 and 17 years old with moderate ulcerative colitis. CDR3 sequence reads: CASSAWTSGYNEQFF. The CDR3 DNA sequence: TGTGCCAGCAGTGCGTGGACCAGCGGTTACAATGAGCAGTTCTTC.